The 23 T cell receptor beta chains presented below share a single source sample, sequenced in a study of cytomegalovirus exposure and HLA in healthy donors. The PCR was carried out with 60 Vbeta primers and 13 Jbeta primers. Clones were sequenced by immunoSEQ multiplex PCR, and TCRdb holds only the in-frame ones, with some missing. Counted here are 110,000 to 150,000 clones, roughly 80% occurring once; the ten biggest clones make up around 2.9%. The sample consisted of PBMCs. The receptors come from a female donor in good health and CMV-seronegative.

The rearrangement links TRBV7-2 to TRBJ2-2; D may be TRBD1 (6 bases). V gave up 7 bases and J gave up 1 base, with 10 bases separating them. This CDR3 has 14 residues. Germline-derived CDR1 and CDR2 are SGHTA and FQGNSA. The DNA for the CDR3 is TGTGCCAGCAACCCGACAGGGAACACCGGGGAGCTGTTTTTT. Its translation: CASNPTGNTGELFF.

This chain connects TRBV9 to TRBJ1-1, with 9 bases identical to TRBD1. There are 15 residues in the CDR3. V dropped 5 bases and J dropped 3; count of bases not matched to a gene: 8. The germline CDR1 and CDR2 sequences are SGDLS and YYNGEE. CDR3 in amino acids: CASRAGTGFHTEAFF. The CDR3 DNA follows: TGTGCCAGCAGGGCCGGGACAGGGTTTCACACTGAAGCTTTCTTT.

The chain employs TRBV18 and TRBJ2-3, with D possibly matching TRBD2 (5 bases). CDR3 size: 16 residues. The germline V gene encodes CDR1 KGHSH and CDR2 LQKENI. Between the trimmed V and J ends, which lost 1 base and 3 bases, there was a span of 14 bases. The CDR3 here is CASSPLAPVGTDTQYF. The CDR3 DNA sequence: TGTGCCAGCTCACCACTAGCGCCAGTTGGGACAGATACGCAGTATTTT.

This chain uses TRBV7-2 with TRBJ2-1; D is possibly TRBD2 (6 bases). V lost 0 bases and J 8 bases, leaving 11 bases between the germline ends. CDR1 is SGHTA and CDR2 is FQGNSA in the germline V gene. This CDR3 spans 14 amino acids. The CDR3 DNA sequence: TGTGCCAGCAGCTTAGCGAGACTAGAGTATGAGCAGTTCTTC. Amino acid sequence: CASSLARLEYEQFF.

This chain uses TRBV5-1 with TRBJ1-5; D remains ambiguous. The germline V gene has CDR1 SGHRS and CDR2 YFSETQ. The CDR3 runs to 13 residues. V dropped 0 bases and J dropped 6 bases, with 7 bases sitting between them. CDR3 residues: CASSLAVGQPQHF. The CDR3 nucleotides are TGCGCCAGCAGCTTGGCGGTCGGTCAGCCCCAGCATTTT.

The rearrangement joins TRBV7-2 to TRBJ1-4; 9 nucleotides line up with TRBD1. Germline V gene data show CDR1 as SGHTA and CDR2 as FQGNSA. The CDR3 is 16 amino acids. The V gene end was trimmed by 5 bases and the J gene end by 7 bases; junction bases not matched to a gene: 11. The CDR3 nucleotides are TGTGCCAGCAGCCCTTCCTCCGGGACAGGGCGTGAAAAACTGTTTTTT. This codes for CASSPSSGTGREKLFF.

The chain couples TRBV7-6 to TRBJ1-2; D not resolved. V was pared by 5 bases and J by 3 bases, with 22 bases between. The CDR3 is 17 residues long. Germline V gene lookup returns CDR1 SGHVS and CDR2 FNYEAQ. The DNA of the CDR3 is TGTGCCAGCAGCAAGTCATTAAGAGGGCTTCTGGACTATGGCTACACCTTC. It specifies CASSKSLRGLLDYGYTF.

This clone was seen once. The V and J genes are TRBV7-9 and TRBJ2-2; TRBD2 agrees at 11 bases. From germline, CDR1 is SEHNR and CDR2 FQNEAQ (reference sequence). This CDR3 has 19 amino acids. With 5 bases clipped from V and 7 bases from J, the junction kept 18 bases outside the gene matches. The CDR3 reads CASSPTGLAAREGNGELFF. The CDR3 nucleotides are TGTGCCAGCAGCCCTACGGGACTAGCGGCCAGGGAAGGAAACGGGGAGCTGTTTTTT.

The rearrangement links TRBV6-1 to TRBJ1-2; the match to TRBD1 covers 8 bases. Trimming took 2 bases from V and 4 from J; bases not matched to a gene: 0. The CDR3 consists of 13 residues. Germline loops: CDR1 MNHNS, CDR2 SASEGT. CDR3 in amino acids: CASSETGGYGYTF. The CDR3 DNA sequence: TGTGCCAGCAGTGAAACAGGGGGCTATGGCTACACCTTC.

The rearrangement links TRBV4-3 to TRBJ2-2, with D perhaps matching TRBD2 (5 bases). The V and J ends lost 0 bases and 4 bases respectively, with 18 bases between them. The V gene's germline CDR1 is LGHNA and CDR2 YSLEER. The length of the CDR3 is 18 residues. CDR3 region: CASSQEAAAVISTGELFF. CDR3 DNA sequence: TGCGCCAGCAGCCAAGAAGCGGCAGCGGTTATAAGCACCGGGGAGCTGTTTTTT.

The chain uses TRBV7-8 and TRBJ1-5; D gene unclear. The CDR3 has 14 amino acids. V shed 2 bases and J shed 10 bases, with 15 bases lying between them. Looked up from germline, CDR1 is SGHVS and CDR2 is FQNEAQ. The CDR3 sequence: CASSLWATPGPQHF. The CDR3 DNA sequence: TGTGCCAGCAGCTTATGGGCAACTCCGGGACCCCAGCATTTT.

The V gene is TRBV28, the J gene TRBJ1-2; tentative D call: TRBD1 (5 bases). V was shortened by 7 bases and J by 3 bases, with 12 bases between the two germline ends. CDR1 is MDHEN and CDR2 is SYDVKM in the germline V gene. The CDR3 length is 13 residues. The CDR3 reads CASTWGGYYGYTF. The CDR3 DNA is TGTGCCAGCACCTGGGGGGGTTACTATGGCTACACCTTC.

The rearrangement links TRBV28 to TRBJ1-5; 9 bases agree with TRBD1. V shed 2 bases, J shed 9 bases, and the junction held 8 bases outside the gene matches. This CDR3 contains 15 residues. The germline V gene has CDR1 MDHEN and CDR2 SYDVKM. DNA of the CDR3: TGTGCCAGCAGTTTAACAGGGGGCAGGCGGTGGCCCCAGCATTTT. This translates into CASSLTGGRRWPQHF.

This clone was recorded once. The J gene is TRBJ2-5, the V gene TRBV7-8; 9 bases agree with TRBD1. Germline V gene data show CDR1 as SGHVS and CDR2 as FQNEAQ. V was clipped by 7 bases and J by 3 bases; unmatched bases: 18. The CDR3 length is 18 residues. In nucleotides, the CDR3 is TGTGCCAGCACGCCCCCCGGACAGGGGCCCCGAAGGAAAGAGACCCAGTACTTC. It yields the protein CASTPPGQGPRRKETQYF.

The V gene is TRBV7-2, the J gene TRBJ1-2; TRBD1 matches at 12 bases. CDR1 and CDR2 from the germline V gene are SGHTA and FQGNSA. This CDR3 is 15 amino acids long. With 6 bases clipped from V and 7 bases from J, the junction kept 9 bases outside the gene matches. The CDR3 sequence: CASSSRDRGLVGYTF. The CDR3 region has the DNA TGTGCCAGCAGTTCACGGGACAGGGGGCTTGTTGGCTACACCTTC.

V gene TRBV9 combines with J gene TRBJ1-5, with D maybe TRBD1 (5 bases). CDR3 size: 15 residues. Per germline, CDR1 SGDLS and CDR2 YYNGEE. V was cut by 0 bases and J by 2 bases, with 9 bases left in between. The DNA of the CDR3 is TGTGCCAGCAGCGTAGGGGGGGAGGGCAATCAGCCCCAGCATTTT. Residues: CASSVGGEGNQPQHF.

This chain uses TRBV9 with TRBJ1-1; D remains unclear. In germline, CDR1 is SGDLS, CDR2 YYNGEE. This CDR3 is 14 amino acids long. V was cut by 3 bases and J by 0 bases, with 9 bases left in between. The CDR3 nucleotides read TGTGCCAGCAGCGCCAGAGACATGAACACTGAAGCTTTCTTT. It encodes CASSARDMNTEAFF.

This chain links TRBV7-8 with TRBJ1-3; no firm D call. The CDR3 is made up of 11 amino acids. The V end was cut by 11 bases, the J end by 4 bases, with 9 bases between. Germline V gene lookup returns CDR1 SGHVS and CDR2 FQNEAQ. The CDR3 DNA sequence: TGTGCCTCGGCGGGGGGAAACACCATATATTTT. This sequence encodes CASAGGNTIYF.

This chain's CDR3 is CASSQYLLTQYF. The CDR3 region has the DNA TGTGCCAGCAGCCAGTACCTTCTTACGCAGTATTTT. V gene TRBV5-6 combines with J gene TRBJ2-3; D unclear. The V end lost 4 bases, the J end lost 8 bases, and 11 bases lay between the germline ends. The CDR3 sequence is 12 residues long. Germline V gene sequence: CDR1 SGHDT, CDR2 YYEEEE. The whole variable domain, remainder taken from reference TRBV5-6 and TRBJ2-3, is DAGVTQSPTHLIKTRGQQVTLRCSPKSGHDTVSWYQQALGQGPQFIFQYYEEEERQRGNFPDRFSGHQFPNYSSELNVNALLLGDSALYLCASSQYLLTQYFGPGTRLTVL.

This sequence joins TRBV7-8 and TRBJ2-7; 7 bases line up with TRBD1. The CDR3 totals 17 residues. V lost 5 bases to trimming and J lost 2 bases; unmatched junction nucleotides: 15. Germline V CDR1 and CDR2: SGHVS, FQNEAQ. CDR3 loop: CASSPDGNSDRTYEQYF. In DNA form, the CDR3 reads TGTGCCAGCAGCCCGGACGGGAATTCGGACAGGACCTACGAGCAGTACTTC.

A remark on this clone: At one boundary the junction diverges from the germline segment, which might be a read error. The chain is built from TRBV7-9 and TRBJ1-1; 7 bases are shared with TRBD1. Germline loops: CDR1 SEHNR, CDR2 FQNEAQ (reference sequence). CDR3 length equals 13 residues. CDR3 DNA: TGTTCCAGCAGCCATACAGGGGCCACTGAAGCTTTCTTT. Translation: CSSSHTGATEAFF.

CDR3 nucleotide sequence: TGTGCCAGCAGTTTTGACAGGGGCACAGATACGCAGTATTTT. This codes for CASSFDRGTDTQYF. This chain joins TRBV7-2 and TRBJ2-3, with 7 bases lining up with TRBD1. This CDR3 comprises 14 residues. J lost 1 base, V lost 6 bases, and 4 bases had no gene match. Germline assignment: CDR1 SGHTA and CDR2 FQGNSA.

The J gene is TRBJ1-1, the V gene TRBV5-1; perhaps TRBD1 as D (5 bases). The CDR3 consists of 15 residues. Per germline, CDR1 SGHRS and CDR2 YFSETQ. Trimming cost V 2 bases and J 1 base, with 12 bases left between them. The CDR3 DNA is TGCGCCAGCAGCTTAACGGCAGGGTGGAACACTGAAGCTTTCTTT. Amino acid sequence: CASSLTAGWNTEAFF. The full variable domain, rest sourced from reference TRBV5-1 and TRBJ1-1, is KAGVTQTPRYLIKTRGQQVTLSCSPISGHRSVSWYQQTPGQGLQFLFEYFSETQRNKGNFPGRFSGRQFSNSRSEMNVSTLELGDSALYLCASSLTAGWNTEAFFGQGTRLTVV.